Reported below is one T cell receptor beta chain. Its specific antigen is unknown. Base qualities were left out, and no much larger clone turns up one base away. The data are from a study of OX40 agonist ivuxolimab in advanced cancers. About the full investigation: Ivuxolimab was an agonistic, fully human IgG2 monoclonal antibody directed against OX40 (CD134), a costimulatory receptor. Intravenous ivuxolimab was administered to patients every 2 weeks at six dose levels: 0.01, 0.1, 0.3, 1.5, 3 and 10 mg/kg. Of the 50 to 55 dose-escalation patients, hepatocellular carcinoma was present in roughly 19, melanoma in about 15, renal cell carcinoma in 9 and head and neck cancer in 9. The dose-escalation cohort was about 86% male with a mean age of around 64 years, ranging from about 20 to 80. Patients were allowed to have had prior anti-PD-1, anti-PD-L1 or anti-CTLA-4 therapy, and 30% to 40% of the dose-escalation patients had been treated with checkpoint inhibitors. Partial responses occurred in three dose-escalation patients: two with cutaneous melanoma and one with hepatocellular carcinoma. Peripheral TCRbeta sequencing was intended to test whether TCR sequence diversity was altered and clonal T-cell expansion was caused by ivuxolimab. The paper reports the monotherapy dose-escalation portion (N ≈ 50 patients) of the phase I ivuxolimab trial. Study-wide findings and limitations: After ivuxolimab, CD8+ T cells had more expanded clones than CD4+ T cells on average. The antigen specificity of the peripheral T cells that underwent clonal expansion was not determined. Low levels of normalized T-cell clonal expansion were also seen in some nonresponding patients. In partial responders in the 0.1-3.0 mg/kg groups, normalized peripheral clonal expansion was found to be among the lowest, especially among CD8+ T cells. At doses of 0.1 to 3.0 mg/kg, clonal expansion of both CD4+ and CD8+ blood T cells was observed from baseline to week 6.

The trial excluded patients who had a history of autoimmune disease or were on systemic immunosuppression. Peripheral blood for TCR sequencing was collected from all dose cohorts at baseline, on cycle 4 day 1, and on cycle 7 day 1. Samples came from an open-label, multicenter, first-in-human phase I dose-escalation trial of ivuxolimab. The trial enrolled adults with locally advanced or metastatic head and neck squamous cell, hepatocellular, melanoma or renal cell carcinoma. Before TCR sequencing, CD4+ and CD8+ T cells were separately sorted from peripheral blood. For sequencing of the TCRbeta CDR3 region, genomic DNA was extracted from the sorted cells. The immunoSEQ Assay was used to sequence the TCRbeta CDR3 regions. TCRdb limited this immuneACCESS table to in-frame rearrangements with V and J called. A share of clones is missing; checked studies link under half to unresolved V genes, and the rest is unexplained. This sample has over 55,000 clones in its table, and roughly 92% of those were observed once. Of the sample, 2.2% falls within the top ten clones.

The germline V end is reduced by 2 bases and the J end by 5 bases; junction bases left unmatched: 7. For CDR1 and CDR2, the germline V gene lists SGHNT and YENEEA. The CDR3 measures 15 amino acids from cysteine to phenylalanine. Here the CDR3 DNA is all that survives: 45 bases in frame from base 1. This TCR was recovered from an adult with an advanced solid tumor such as melanoma, head and neck, liver or kidney cancer. The sequences come from CD4+ or CD8+ T cells sorted from blood, collected in a trial of the OX40 agonist ivuxolimab. The V gene is TRBV11-3 and the J gene is TRBJ1-1, and TRBD1 matches 8 of the central bases. The bases read TGTGCCAGCAGCTTATACGGCCAGGGGGCGACTGAAGCTTTCTTT. This gives the protein CASSLYGQGATEAFF.